This is a list of T cell receptor beta chains from one sample in a study of control samples from healthy donors and cancer patients. Data came from immunoSEQ multiplex PCR; TCRdb stores just in-frame clones and leaves some out. The sample shows roughly 170,000 clones, around nine tenths of them seen only once. The sequenced material came from blood. The receptors shown here come from a woman under 40 in good health. Each CDR3 is given with its conserved first and last residue. A D gene is named only where the DNA matches it firmly.

j_gene: TRBJ1-4
v_gene: TRBV5-4
d_gene: TRBD1
CDR3nt: TGTGCCAGCAGCCTTCGGACAGGCCCTAATGAAAAACTGTTTTTT
CDR3aa: CASSLRTGPNEKLFF

j_gene: TRBJ1-1
v_gene: TRBV5-1
d_gene: -
CDR3nt: TGCGCCAGCAGCTTGGAGGGGGGTGGCCCTGAAGCTTTCTTT
CDR3aa: CASSLEGGGPEAFF

j_gene: TRBJ1-4
v_gene: TRBV11-2
d_gene: TRBD1
CDR3nt: TGTGCCAGCAGCCTTACAGGGGGTAATGAAAAACTGTTTTTT
CDR3aa: CASSLTGGNEKLFF

j_gene: TRBJ1-1
v_gene: TRBV4-1
d_gene: TRBD1
CDR3nt: TGCGCCAGCAGCCAACACAGGGGCGGCACTGAAGCTTTCTTT
CDR3aa: CASSQHRGGTEAFF

j_gene: TRBJ2-3
v_gene: TRBV5-6
d_gene: TRBD1
CDR3nt: TGTGCCAGCATCGAAAGGGCTGTGGGGACAGCAGATACGCAGTATTTT
CDR3aa: CASIERAVGTADTQYF

j_gene: TRBJ2-3
v_gene: TRBV18
d_gene: -
CDR3nt: TGTGCCAGCTCACCCGTAGGGCCTAGCACAGATACGCAGTATTTT
CDR3aa: CASSPVGPSTDTQYF

j_gene: TRBJ2-2
v_gene: TRBV12-5
d_gene: -
CDR3nt: TGTGCTAGTGGGAACAGGCGGGGGAACACCGGGGAGCTGTTTTTT
CDR3aa: CASGNRRGNTGELFF

j_gene: TRBJ2-2
v_gene: TRBV6-5
d_gene: -
CDR3nt: TGTGCCAGCAGGACGGGACCCGGGGAGCTGTTTTTT
CDR3aa: CASRTGPGELFF

j_gene: TRBJ2-3
v_gene: TRBV6-5
d_gene: -
CDR3nt: TGTGCCCTCTCGGACCCCAGCACAGATACGCAGTATTTT
CDR3aa: CALSDPSTDTQYF

j_gene: TRBJ1-2
v_gene: TRBV27
d_gene: -
CDR3nt: TGTGCCAGCGCCCCTTACACTAACTATGGCTACACCTTC
CDR3aa: CASAPYTNYGYTF

j_gene: TRBJ2-2
v_gene: TRBV5-4
d_gene: TRBD2
CDR3nt: TGTGCCAGCAGGCAGACTAGCGGAGCGAACACCGGGGAGCTGTTTTTT
CDR3aa: CASRQTSGANTGELFF

j_gene: TRBJ2-7
v_gene: TRBV28
d_gene: -
CDR3nt: TGTGCCAGCAGTTTATCCGGGAGTCGTACCTACGAGCAGTACTTC
CDR3aa: CASSLSGSRTYEQYF

j_gene: TRBJ2-1
v_gene: TRBV5-1
d_gene: TRBD2
CDR3nt: TGCGCCAGCAGCTTCGGGACTAGCGGGGGGAATAATTACAATGAGCAGTTCTTC
CDR3aa: CASSFGTSGGNNYNEQFF

j_gene: TRBJ1-3
v_gene: TRBV29-1
d_gene: TRBD1
CDR3nt: TGCAGCGTCGGGACAGGTGGAAACACCATATATTTT
CDR3aa: CSVGTGGNTIYF

j_gene: TRBJ1-1
v_gene: TRBV30
d_gene: -
CDR3nt: TGTGCCTGGACTCTGCTGGTCAAGAACACTGAAGCTTTCTTT
CDR3aa: CAWTLLVKNTEAFF

j_gene: TRBJ1-2
v_gene: TRBV19
d_gene: -
CDR3nt: TGTGCCAGTAGTATGCGCGTCTCCTATGGCTACACCTTC
CDR3aa: CASSMRVSYGYTF

j_gene: TRBJ2-6
v_gene: TRBV19
d_gene: TRBD2
CDR3nt: TGTGCCAGTAGTAGCGGACTAGCGGACTTCTCTGGGGCCAACGTCCTGACTTTC
CDR3aa: CASSSGLADFSGANVLTF